The source of this T cell receptor (beta chain) is a study of vaccination and CD4 T cells after COVID-19. The table lists this clonotype with a few counts. Its antigen is not known. The treatment is: approximately nine-day PBMC culture with coronavirus spike peptide pools or control peptides (ViraFEST assay). Peptide-pool expansion of antigen-specific T cells preceded TCR sequencing in ViraFEST. Each well held approximately 2 million PBMCs in IL-2 (about 10 IU/ml) medium with approximately 10 ug/ml peptide pools. The Oncomine TCR Beta short-read assay was applied to DNA of cultured CD4+ T cells. TCRdb fed the PCR reads into MiXCR, producing one record per CDR3 protein. The table has about 25,000 distinct CDR3 sequences, around 66% seen once. This receptor was identified in a human donor who received a COVID-19 vaccine. Sequenced material: CD4+ T cells from blood, cultured in vitro, taken after SARS-CoV-2 vaccination.

The CDR3 sequence is CSASGFVGGYTF. CDR3 nucleotide sequence: TGCAGTGCTAGTGGTTTTGTGGGTGGCTACACCTTC. The chain links TRBV20-1 to TRBJ1-2, with D uncertain. Germline CDR1 is DFQATT and CDR2 is SNEGSKA (reference sequence). The germline V and J ends were trimmed by 3 bases and 7 bases, with 12 bases remaining between them. CDR3 length equals 12 residues.